The 18 T cell receptor beta chains below were found in one sample sequenced in a study of prognosis after radiotherapy for stage I lung cancer. Starting from genomic DNA, TCR beta CDR3 was amplified through two-round multiplex PCR. Primers targeting each individual TRBV and TRBJ gene were applied in first-round PCR. One entry per CDR3 protein, called by TCRdb with MiXCR from the multiplex PCR reads. Of roughly 14,000 distinct CDR3 sequences detected, around 56% appear once; the ten largest clones hold under 30%. The sample was PBMCs, taken before or after stereotactic body radiation therapy (not recorded which). The receptors originated from a donor at least 50 years old with non-small cell lung cancer.

Ten or more counts support this clonotype. The chain couples TRBV28 to TRBJ2-5, with 9 positions matching TRBD1. The germline CDR1 and CDR2 sequences are MDHEN and SYDVKM. This CDR3 spans 15 amino acids. The V and J ends lost 6 bases and 5 bases, in that order; junction bases with no gene match: 10. CDR3 in amino acids: CASSRTGGPRETQYF. The CDR3 DNA sequence: TGTGCCAGCAGCCGCACAGGGGGCCCACGGGAGACCCAGTACTTC. Full variable domain (missing parts from reference TRBV28 and TRBJ2-5): DVKVTQSSRYLVKRTGEKVFLECVQDMDHENMFWYRQDPGLGLRLIYFSYDVKMKEKGDIPEGYSVSREKKERFSLILESASTNQTSMYLCASSRTGGPRETQYFGPGTRLLVL.

By sample share, this clonotype is medium-sized (0.01 to 0.1%). The chain combines TRBV4-1 with TRBJ1-5, with 7 nucleotides matching TRBD1. Looked up from germline, CDR1 is MGHRA and CDR2 is YSYEKL. Trimming cost V 3 bases and J 4 bases; bases outside gene matches: 9. CDR3 length: 16 amino acids. CDR3 in DNA: TGCGCCAGCAGCCAGGCCGGACAGGCCTCAAATCAGCCCCAGCATTTT. Residues: CASSQAGQASNQPQHF.

The CDR3: CASSNSYNEQFF. The CDR3 nucleotides read TGTGCCAGCAGCAACTCCTACAATGAGCAGTTCTTC. The chain joins TRBV6-2 or TRBV6-3 to TRBJ2-1; no definite D call. The CDR3 spans 12 residues. Looked up from germline, CDR1 is MNHEY and CDR2 is SVGEGT. Between the trimmed V and J ends, which lost 6 bases and 0 bases, there was a span of 3 bases.

On this clonotype: At one end, the junction sequence differs from germline, possibly due to a read error. The V gene is TRBV11-3, the J gene TRBJ2-1; weak D call: TRBD2 (6 bases). Germline V gene lookup returns CDR1 SGHNT and CDR2 YENEEA. The CDR3 loop spans 17 amino acids. CDR3 in amino acids: CASSPWDSGSAGNEQLF. CDR3 DNA sequence: TGTGCCAGCAGCCCATGGGATAGCGGTAGTGCCGGGAATGAGCAGCTCTTC.

About this clonotype itself: This probably arose from a read error, given a far larger clone one base away. The V call is TRBV27, the J call TRBJ2-7, with D possibly matching TRBD1 (5 bases). This CDR3 has 13 amino acids. Germline-derived CDR1 and CDR2 are MNHEY and SMNVEV (reference sequence). Trimming removed 3 bases from V and 7 bases from J, with 13 bases in between. The CDR3 DNA is TGTGCCAGCAGTTTTCGGACACCCAATGAGCAGTACTTC. Protein sequence: CASSFRTPNEQYF.

DNA for the CDR3: TGTGCCAGCAGTACAAGACAGGGCGTCAATGAGCAGTTCTTC. Amino acids: CASSTRQGVNEQFF. The chain carries TRBV6-1 and TRBJ2-1; 7 nucleotides line up with TRBD1. Germline CDR1 MNHNS, CDR2 SASEGT. This CDR3 has 14 amino acids. V was clipped by 5 bases and J by 6 bases; unmatched bases: 7.

The chain joins TRBV6-2 or TRBV6-3 to TRBJ2-7, with 7 bases aligning to TRBD1. The CDR3 runs 14 residues. The V gene end was trimmed by 5 bases and the J gene end by 1 base; junction bases not matched to a gene: 5. CDR1 is MNHEY, CDR2 SVGEGT, per germline. CDR3 in DNA: TGTGCCAGCAGTCGGGACAGACATTCCTACGAGCAGTACTTC. Translation gives CASSRDRHSYEQYF.

This clonotype was recorded at least ten times. This could be a read error, since a much larger clone is one nucleotide away. The final CDR3 position lacks the conserved phenylalanine or tryptophan, pointing to a likely read error. The V call is TRBV24-1, the J call TRBJ1-2; tentative D call: TRBD1 (5 bases). The CDR3 sequence is 9 residues long. The germline V gene encodes CDR1 KGHDR and CDR2 SFDVKD. The CDR3 DNA reads as TGTCGGGGGGATCGTGGCTACACCCTC. Protein product: CRGDRGYTL.

CDR3 region: CASSLVGRETDEQFF. The CDR3 DNA reads as TGCGCCAGCAGCCTCGTGGGGCGGGAGACGGATGAGCAGTTCTTC. The chain links TRBV5-1 to TRBJ2-1; TRBD2 agrees at 7 bases. The germline V gene encodes CDR1 SGHRS and CDR2 YFSETQ. The CDR3 runs 15 residues. V was pared by 4 bases and J by 8 bases, with 12 bases of the junction left unmatched.

The table lists this clonotype with many counts. The V call is TRBV19, the J call TRBJ2-6; the D gene could be TRBD1 or TRBD2 (5 bases each). The V and J ends lost 2 bases and 1 base respectively, with 6 bases between them. Germline assignment: CDR1 LNHDA and CDR2 SQIVND (reference sequence). The length of the CDR3 is 15 residues. CDR3 sequence: CASSIWGSGANVLTF. The CDR3 nucleotides are TGTGCCAGTAGTATATGGGGGTCTGGGGCCAACGTCCTGACTTTC.

This clonotype was seen once. The chain uses TRBV27 and TRBJ2-7, with 7 bases that match TRBD2. The CDR3 runs 13 residues. V was pared by 5 bases and J by 2 bases, with 3 bases of the junction left unmatched. CDR1 is MNHEY, CDR2 SMNVEV, per germline (reference sequence). CDR3 nucleotide sequence: TGTGCCAGCAGTCGTGGACTAGCCTACGAGCAGTACTTC. It specifies CASSRGLAYEQYF.

The chain's CDR3 is CASIRDTVNTEAFF. CDR3 sequence (DNA): TGTGCCAGCATTCGTGACACGGTGAACACTGAAGCTTTCTTT. The V gene is TRBV12-3 or TRBV12-4, the J gene TRBJ1-1, with D unclear. V gave up 7 bases and J gave up 0 bases, with 12 bases separating them. The CDR3 covers 14 residues.

The V call is TRBV19, the J call TRBJ1-1, with D hard to call. This CDR3 spans 14 amino acids. V lost 1 base, J lost 1 base, and 7 bases lay in between. Germline values: CDR1 LNHDA, CDR2 SQIVND (reference sequence). CDR3 DNA sequence: TGTGCCAGTAGTATAGGTCAGCAGAACACTGAAGCTTTCTTT. Amino acid sequence: CASSIGQQNTEAFF.

In this sample, this clonotype turned up many times. The chain joins TRBV29-1 to TRBJ2-7, with D perhaps matching TRBD2 (5 bases). V was trimmed by 2 bases and J by 3 bases, leaving 8 bases between them. This CDR3 has 12 residues. The germline CDR1 and CDR2 sequences are SQVTM and ANQGSEA. Written as DNA, the CDR3 is TGCAGCGTTGAAACCACTAGCTACGAGCAGTACTTC. Its translation: CSVETTSYEQYF.

This clonotype was counted ten times or more. The V and J genes are TRBV10-3 and TRBJ2-3; 11 bases line up with TRBD1. V lost 3 bases, J lost 3 bases, and 5 bases stayed unmatched. Germline V gene sequence: CDR1 ENHRY, CDR2 SYGVKD. The CDR3 is 16 residues long. The CDR3 reads CAISDPGTGGTDTQYF. The CDR3 coding sequence is TGTGCCATCAGTGACCCCGGGACAGGGGGAACAGATACGCAGTATTTT.

This clonotype was seen at least ten times. This chain joins TRBV2 and TRBJ2-1, with no clear D. Trimming stripped 2 bases from V and 6 bases from J, with 8 bases between. Germline V gene lookup returns CDR1 SNHLY and CDR2 FYNNEI. CDR3 length equals 13 residues. The CDR3 spells CASSESALNEQFF. As DNA, the CDR3 is TGTGCCAGCAGTGAATCGGCCCTCAATGAGCAGTTCTTC.

V gene TRBV28 combines with J gene TRBJ1-2; TRBD1 aligns across 11 bases. V was pared by 6 bases and J by 7 bases, with 10 bases of the junction left unmatched. CDR1 MDHEN and CDR2 SYDVKM come from the germline V gene. This CDR3 has 15 residues. The CDR3 region has the DNA TGTGCCAGCAGCCCGGACAGGGGGCGCGGAGGTGGCTACACCTTC. This codes for CASSPDRGRGGGYTF.

Ten or more counts support this clonotype. This chain joins TRBV10-3 and TRBJ2-5, with D perhaps TRBD1 or TRBD2 (5 bases each). Germline-derived CDR1 and CDR2 are ENHRY and SYGVKD. Trimming removed 6 bases from V and 5 bases from J, with 16 bases in between. The CDR3 loop spans 14 amino acids. The CDR3 region has the DNA TGTGCCATCAGCCCAGGGACCTCAGCGGAGACCCAGTACTTC. Residues: CAISPGTSAETQYF.